Listed below are T cell receptor beta chains from one sample, sequenced in a study of regulatory T cells in long-lasting Graves disease. TCRdb ran MiXCR on the multiplex PCR reads and lists one entry per CDR3 protein. The sample has around 500,000 distinct CDR3 sequences; around 12% are singletons. These same data were also listed under a study on T cells in Graves' hyperthyroidism and ophthalmopathy.

The specimen was peripheral blood mononuclear cells (PBMCs), collected at new diagnosis, from a patient treated with antithyroid drugs. These receptors came from a woman in her 30s with Graves disease. The CDR3 runs from the conserved cysteine through the conserved F or W. Each record gives: J gene, V gene, CDR3 protein.

TRBJ2-3,TRBV14,CASSQFETDTQYF
TRBJ1-4,TRBV27,CASSSDGTGGDRGEKLFF
TRBJ2-3,TRBV11-2,CASSLDREDTQYF
TRBJ1-1,TRBV27,CATIDPRGPEAFF
TRBJ2-2,TRBV29-1,CSAEMNTGELFF
TRBJ2-3,TRBV30,CAWREKRLAGRTDTQYF
TRBJ2-2,TRBV27,CASSQGQLANTGELFF
TRBJ2-3,TRBV9,CASSARNRVGTDTQYF
TRBJ2-4,TRBV19,CASSWTSGRKNIQYF
TRBJ2-1,TRBV20-1,CSARDWSEQFF
TRBJ2-1,TRBV11-2,CASSLAGGPNEQFF
TRBJ1-4,TRBV3-1,CASSQYTSATNEKLFF
TRBJ2-7,TRBV12-3/TRBV12-4,CASRPNRGRNAYEQYF
TRBJ2-4,TRBV3-1,CASSRSAVAKNIQYF
TRBJ1-4,TRBV20-1,CSASTRQANEKLFF
TRBJ2-3,TRBV30,CAWSVGPDTQYF
TRBJ2-3,TRBV12-3/TRBV12-4,CASSLERLARTDTQYF
TRBJ1-1,TRBV7-9,CASSSAQVMNTEAFF
TRBJ1-4,TRBV27,CASSSSGTGHEKLFF
TRBJ2-7,TRBV27,CASSSVGLAATYEQYF
TRBJ2-7,TRBV7-9,CASSSGGGRGEQYF
TRBJ1-5,TRBV3-1,CASSQDVSQPQHF
TRBJ1-6,TRBV19,CASSRRTGVGNSPLHF
TRBJ2-1,TRBV4-3,CASRAGVGWDNEQFF
TRBJ1-3,TRBV6-1,CASSLQGNGNTIYF
TRBJ2-3,TRBV13,CASSLGSGVSFDTQYF
TRBJ2-5,TRBV11-2,CASSSPRTGGQETQYF
TRBJ2-5,TRBV19,CAGKEQGQETQYF
TRBJ1-1,TRBV5-1,CASSFEGRNTEAFF
TRBJ2-3,TRBV7-2,CASSLDYLSTDTQYF
TRBJ2-2,TRBV11-2,CASSLGTSGRGGTGELFF
TRBJ2-2,TRBV18,CASSPPSGSANTGELFF
TRBJ2-2,TRBV19,CASSRWGESNTGELFF
TRBJ2-2,TRBV2,CASSPGTTYTGELFF
TRBJ1-1,TRBV3-1,CASSQVSGGGTEAFF
TRBJ1-5,TRBV29-1,CSVVWGSNQPQHF
TRBJ1-4,TRBV11-2,CASSRYGDLGKLFF